This T cell receptor (beta chain) emerged from a study of CD8 T cells in Susac syndrome. With random hexamers, 0.5 to 1 ug RNA was reverse transcribed. TCRdb recomputed calls from the immunoSEQ multiplex PCR reads with MiXCR, one row per CDR3 protein. The sample carries 140,000 or so distinct CDR3 sequences, around 95% recorded once. V was pared by 1 base and J by 5 bases, with 8 bases of the junction left unmatched. Germline-derived CDR1 and CDR2 are DFQATT and SNEGSKA (reference sequence). CDR3 size: 16 residues. Sequenced input: CD4+ T cells from PBMCs. This chain uses TRBV20-1 with TRBJ2-1; 10 bases match TRBD2. This clonotype was obtained from a human donor with multiple sclerosis. CDR3 nucleotides: TGCAGTGCTAGAGCTAGCGGGGGCACTGGGGACAATGAGCAGTTCTTC. Translating gives CSARASGGTGDNEQFF.